This TCR beta chain was recorded in a study of blood T cells in healthy people across ages. Looked up from germline, CDR1 is MGHRA and CDR2 is YSYEKL. The CDR3 contains 15 residues. Trimming took 4 bases from V and 5 from J, leaving 15 bases between them. A sample-barcoded 5' primer and a J-beta primer mix were used in a second PCR of about 7 to 11 cycles. TCRdb ran MiXCR on the 5' RACE reads and lists one entry per CDR3 protein. The repertoire has 800,000 to 950,000 distinct CDR3 sequences, around 36% of them found once; the top ten carry 13%. This receptor was taken from a man younger than 35 in good health. The chain recombines TRBV4-1 with TRBJ2-1; no clear D. What was sequenced was blood. CDR3 residues: CASSPHRPADNEQFF. CDR3 sequence (DNA): TGCGCCAGCAGCCCCCACCGTCCCGCCGACAATGAGCAGTTCTTC.